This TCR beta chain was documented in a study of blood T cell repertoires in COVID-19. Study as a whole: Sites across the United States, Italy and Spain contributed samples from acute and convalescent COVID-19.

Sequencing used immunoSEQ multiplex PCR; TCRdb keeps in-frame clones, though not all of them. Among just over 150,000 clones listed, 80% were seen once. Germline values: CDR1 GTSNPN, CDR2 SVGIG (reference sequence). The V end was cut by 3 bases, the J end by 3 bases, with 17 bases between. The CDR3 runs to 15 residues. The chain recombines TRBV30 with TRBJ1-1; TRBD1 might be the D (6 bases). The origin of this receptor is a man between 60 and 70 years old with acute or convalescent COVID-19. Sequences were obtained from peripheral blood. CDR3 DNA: TGTGCCTGGAGCGGGGGGCGGACGTCTTACACTGAAGCTTTCTTT. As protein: CAWSGGRTSYTEAFF.